Below, one T cell receptor (beta chain) is given with its context. The antigen it recognizes is unknown. Nothing much larger sits one base from this clone, and base qualities are not available. The cohort comprised some 700 healthy bone marrow donors. At the time of sampling, every cohort member was nominally healthy, though immune exposures that went unrecorded were likely present. The donor was CMV seropositive and belonged to the group of more than 250 seropositive cohort members. Each donor provided a peripheral blood sample, and peripheral blood mononuclear cells were used for TCR beta sequencing. The Qiagen DNeasy Blood Extraction Kit was used to extract genomic DNA from the blood cell samples. This sample stems from a study of cytomegalovirus exposure and HLA in healthy donors (TCRdb year 2017). For the wider study: According to an earlier analysis of 550 to 700 of the donors, roughly 180 million T cells yielded 117 million unique TCR beta sequences and around 280 Gb of sequence data. An earlier analysis of 450 to 750 of the donors used high-throughput TCR beta sequencing to judge whether each TCR beta V gene segment behaved as functional or pseudogenic. To study patterns of TCR occurrence, a later analysis re-analyzed previously published TCR beta repertoires from 666 donors and added high-resolution HLA genotyping. Using immunosequencing, the study profiled T cell repertoires from 550 to 750 subjects and related those repertoires to cytomegalovirus serostatus. Donor age, sex, ethnicity and CMV serostatus were collected together with the repertoire data. The study combined high-throughput TCR immunosequencing, statistical association of individual TCRs with disease status, and machine learning to predict cytomegalovirus infection status. Among about 360 genotyped donors of the cohort, an average of around 240,000 unique TCR beta nucleotide sequences were sequenced per donor, around 18% of them non-productive. All discovery cohort repertoires had been generated on a single sequencing platform. Rather than drawing on any new phenotypic data, the later analysis identified candidate immune exposures from TCR beta sequences and the way those sequences occurred across donors. Approximately 300 gigabases of sequencing data and around 88 million unique TCR sequences made up an early release that covered several hundred HLA-typed donors. Among the roughly 400 genotyped donors, about 85% belonged to the genetic ancestry cluster associated with self-reported Caucasian donors. The number of typed donors differed by locus: 629-630 for A, B, C, DRB1 and DQB1; approximately 520 for DQA1; fewer than 610 for DPA1; and roughly 470 for DPB1. Four to six DR-DQ haplotypes were handled as single units for association and clustering, since linkage in the cohort was strong. A separate validation cohort of roughly 130 different subjects was used in addition to the 666-subject first cohort. In a later genetic analysis, genome-wide SNP genotypes for about 65% of the roughly 670 donors were used, and that subset was treated as a discovery cohort. HLA typing covered class I and class II loci at four-digit resolution. The aim of the study was to test whether cataloging public T cell receptors could identify signatures of past pathogen exposure. The study at large found these results: A further reported finding was that TCR beta sequences accurately predicted the HLA-A and HLA-B alleles for most subjects in the first cohort. According to a later genetic analysis, donors in an Asian-associated ancestry cluster had fewer N-insertions in productive TCRs than the approximately 650-donor mean. Strong co-occurrence of HLA alleles, especially DR and DQ, made assigning TCR associations to individual alleles difficult. An earlier analysis of roughly 570 of the donors showed that most TCR beta V segments appeared in productive rearrangements either about 90% or about 30% of the time, which broadly matched IMGT annotations. The only immune exposure information available for the cohort was CMV serostatus. According to the authors, the approach could potentially be generalized to other disease states and immunological phenotypes. The presence/absence analyses assumed that sequencing depth was roughly uniform across donors, and that assumption may not be true. A later analysis reported that several top co-occurrence clusters appeared linked to parvovirus B19, influenza, CMV and Epstein-Barr virus. The earlier analysis of 450 to 700 of the donors excluded seventeen rarely observed V segments, including chromosome 9 orphons, because counts were too low. Compared with equally common non-associated chains, HLA-associated TCR beta chains in a later analysis were more clonally expanded and had lower generation probabilities. A group of highly shared sequence variants was considered likely to be a technical artifact of the sequencing pipeline. A later analysis found that TCR association rates varied across HLA loci, with DRB1 alleles showing the most associated TCRs and HLA-C alleles the fewest. In a later analysis, most CMV-associated TCR beta chains were found to appear HLA-restricted, with HLA associations seemingly driven largely by CMV exposure. V-gene and J-gene trimming of TCR beta chains was associated with a missense DCLRE1C variant in a later genetic analysis, and the association was replicated in an independent cohort. This cohort had only TCR beta chains sequenced, and the lack of alpha or paired-chain data limited which features could be detected. In both the original and validation cohorts, the classifier was reported to diagnose cytomegalovirus status with high specificity and sensitivity. Because HLA typing was missing for some donors at each locus, association tests included only the typed subset. The study gave a list of under 200 TCR beta chains associated with cytomegalovirus. Linkage disequilibrium might explain the correlated functional status among segregating V segments, but an unknown experimental factor could not be excluded. A later analysis associated about 17,000 TCR beta sequences with specific HLA alleles at a false discovery rate of 0.05. Some IMGT-functional V segments, including TRBV6-2 and TRBV6-3, could not be told apart with the 87-base-pair reads, so those segments were excluded. In vitro tests confirmed that a few of the cytomegalovirus-associated TCR beta chains recognize cytomegalovirus antigens. Across donors, most TCR sequences were observed very rarely, whereas some public TCRs were present in many individuals.

Libraries were built with the immunoSEQ multiplex PCR assay. The multiplex PCR relied on a mix of 60 forward primers for TCR Vbeta segments and 13 reverse primers for TCR Jbeta segments. Amplification of the CDR3 region of rearranged TCR beta genes was performed with a multiplex PCR assay on genomic DNA. The amplified TCR beta libraries were sequenced on the Illumina HiSeq System as 87-base-pair reads. Under the source paper's analysis protocol: A later analysis tallied tens of millions of unique TCR beta chains across the 660 or so repertoires, and about 10 million of those chains were shared by two or more donors. A nearest-neighbor algorithm error-corrected the raw reads and collapsed the reads into unique sequences, merging closely related sequences to remove PCR and sequencing errors. To assign V, D and J gene segments, CDR3 sequences were aligned to IMGT reference sequences. For a sequence to be retained, at least a six-nucleotide match to both a V gene segment and a J gene segment was required. Rearrangements were called productive when the CDR3 lacked stop codons and stayed in frame with V and J; all others were non-productive. Following IMGT convention, CDR3 was defined as the stretch from the second conserved V-encoded cysteine up to the conserved J-encoded phenylalanine. In an earlier analysis of more than 550 of the donors, sequences lacking an unambiguous match to a single V gene segment were excluded. An earlier analysis of some 500 of the donors classified V segments as functional when productive rearrangements were above 56.7% and as segregating when the standard deviation between donors was above 5%. A statistical classification framework was built for diagnosing cytomegalovirus status from the catalog of TCR beta chain sequences. V and J gene assignment, in a later analysis, came from comparing TCR nucleotide sequences with IMGT/GENE-DB human TR gene sequences. Using the TCRdist pipeline, a later analysis assigned CDR3 sequences along with most-parsimonious VDJ recombination scenarios. A later analysis defined each TCR beta chain by its CDR3 amino acid sequence plus V-gene family, and excluded reads lacking a unique V-gene family. To address suspected cross-contamination and a sequencing artifact, a later analysis removed over 500 highly shared, low-generation-probability nucleotide sequences. A later analysis calculated a clonal expansion index for each public chain from normalized within-repertoire ranks of inferred template counts. Generation probabilities in a later analysis came from a VDJ recombination model fitted to out-of-frame rearrangements, and those results were checked against IGoR. A later analysis scored TCR-TCR, TCR-HLA and TCR-CMV co-occurrence with hypergeometric tests, applying a repertoire-size bias correction to TCR pairs. To estimate false discovery rates, a later analysis permuted the HLA or CMV assignments 20 times. In a later analysis, co-occurring TCRs were grouped using DBSCAN, with TCRdist sequence similarity added in when clustering inside HLA-allele-positive subsets. Co-occurrence clustering excluded repertoires with fewer than 30,000 or more than 120,000 public chains, plus five with anomalous nucleotide sharing. TCRdb took over this immuneACCESS table, retaining in-frame rearrangements with V and J assigned. Such tables are incomplete; in checked studies, under half of the missing clones stem from an unresolved V gene, and the remainder is unexplained. That table supplies the V and J calls and clone size; D and trimming were determined from the DNA. This sample holds around 190,000 clones; over 70% were observed only once. The ten largest clones take up about 3% of the sample.

V was cut back by 2 bases and J by 5 bases, leaving a gap of 16 bases between them. CDR1 SEHNR and CDR2 FQNEAQ are derived from the germline V gene (reference sequence). Including cysteine and phenylalanine, the CDR3 has 15 amino acids. Only the CDR3 portion is preserved as DNA: 45 bases, with reading frame beginning at the first base. Sequencing was done on a sample of PBMCs. The TCR comes from a woman aged 25 to 39 in good health and CMV-seropositive. This sequence uses TRBV7-9 and TRBJ2-7; TRBD1 is a weak D gene call, 5 bases matching. CDR3 loop: CASSLRQTHEDEQYF. The nucleotides read TGTGCCAGCAGCTTAAGACAGACCCACGAGGACGAGCAGTACTTC.